A single sample gave rise to the 28 T cell receptor beta chains below, sequenced in a study of vaccination effects on CD4 cells after COVID-19. Their antigens remain unidentified. The protocol was immunoSEQ multiplex PCR, while the TCRdb copy is restricted to in-frame clones and leaves out a portion. The sample shows about 50,000 clones, 65% to 75% of them seen only once. Upon completion of 10 to 11 days in culture, CD4+ T cells were isolated. Infection with SARS-CoV-2 occurred in the person between March and December 2020, and PCR confirmed it. Each participant was administered two doses of either the BNT162b2 or the mRNA-1273 vaccine. Specimen: CD4+ T cells from PBMCs cultured without peptide, collected after COVID-19 vaccination. These receptors came from a human donor who had a prior SARS-CoV-2 infection.

V is TRBV18 and J is TRBJ1-2; TRBD1 aligns across 10 bases. V trimming: 3 bases; J trimming: 2 bases; junction bases outside the gene matches: 0. The germline gives CDR1 KGHSH, CDR2 LQKENI. The CDR3 runs 14 residues. DNA for the CDR3: TGTGCCAGCTCACCGGGACAGGGGAACTATGGCTACACCTTC. Protein product: CASSPGQGNYGYTF. Complete variable domain (other parts from reference TRBV18 and TRBJ1-2): NAGVMQNPRHLVRRRGQEARLRCSPMKGHSHVYWYRQLPEEGLKFMVYLQKENIIDESGMPKERFSAEFPKEGPSILRIQQVVRGDSAAYFCASSPGQGNYGYTFGSGTRLTVV.

The rearrangement joins TRBV7-3 to TRBJ2-1; 8 bases match TRBD1. The germline V gene encodes CDR1 SGHTA and CDR2 FQGTGA. This CDR3 region has 15 residues. The V gene end was trimmed by 2 bases and the J gene end by 3 bases; junction bases not matched to a gene: 3. The chain's CDR3 is CASSLRQGLYNEQFF. In DNA, the CDR3 is TGTGCCAGCAGCTTACGACAGGGGCTCTACAATGAGCAGTTCTTC.

This chain joins TRBV7-2 and TRBJ2-3; TRBD2 might be the D (5 bases). The CDR3 covers 13 residues. V dropped 5 bases and J dropped 2 bases, with 8 bases sitting between them. Germline V gives CDR1 SGHTA, CDR2 FQGNSA. CDR3 amino acids: CASSEDYTDTQYF. CDR3 bases: TGTGCCAGCAGCGAAGACTACACAGATACGCAGTATTTT. Based on the CDR3 plus reference TRBV7-2 and TRBJ2-3, the full variable domain is GAGVSQSPSNKVTEKGKDVELRCDPISGHTALYWYRQSLGQGLEFLIYFQGNSAPDKSGLPSDRFSAERTGGSVSTLTIQRTQQEDSAVYLCASSEDYTDTQYFGPGTRLTVL.

This clone was seen just once. The rearrangement links TRBV21-1 to TRBJ1-6; the tabulated D call, TRBD1, remains unverified against the DNA. TRBV21-1 is an annotated pseudogene. This CDR3 has 19 amino acids. The CDR3 DNA reads TGTGCCAGCAGCAAAAGGTTGGGGGACAGCCACGATCGAAATTCACCCCTCCACTTT. This codes for CASSKRLGDSHDRNSPLHF.

The gene calls are TRBV30 and TRBJ1-2; no clear D gene. There are 12 residues in the CDR3. Trimming stripped 5 bases from V and 4 bases from J, with 11 bases between. Germline CDR1 is GTSNPN and CDR2 is SVGIG (reference sequence). This CDR3 is CAWLRDSYGYTF. CDR3 nucleotides: TGTGCCTGGTTGAGGGATTCCTATGGCTACACCTTC.

This clone was seen more than once but under ten times. The genes are TRBV7-2 and TRBJ1-2, with no clear D. V was shortened by 5 bases and J by 2 bases, with 9 bases between the two germline ends. This CDR3 has 13 amino acids. Germline CDR1 SGHTA, CDR2 FQGNSA. The CDR3: CASSLTPNYGYTF. The DNA of the CDR3 is TGTGCCAGCAGCCTTACACCAAACTATGGCTACACCTTC.

This clone was detected once. The rearrangement joins TRBV6-5 to TRBJ1-3; D not certain. Germline loops: CDR1 MNHEY, CDR2 SVGAGI. The V and J ends lost 7 bases and 8 bases respectively, with 15 bases between them. This CDR3 region has 13 residues. CDR3 sequence (DNA): TGTGCCAGCAAACCACTAGGTGCGGACACCATATATTTT. Encoded protein: CASKPLGADTIYF.

This rearrangement joins TRBV9 to TRBJ2-7; D might be TRBD2 (6 bases). V shed 4 bases and J shed 1 base, with 12 bases lying between them. This CDR3 is built from 14 residues. Germline loops: CDR1 SGDLS, CDR2 YYNGEE. CDR3 nucleotide sequence: TGTGCCAGCAGCCCCATAGCGGCGTCCTACGAGCAGTACTTC. Amino acid sequence: CASSPIAASYEQYF.

In this sample, this clone turned up once. The chain is built from TRBV30 and TRBJ2-3; the match to TRBD2 covers 13 bases. Trimming at V came to 3 bases and at J to 4 bases, leaving 7 bases not matched to a gene. This CDR3 has 16 residues. Germline V gives CDR1 GTSNPN, CDR2 SVGIG (reference sequence). The CDR3 DNA sequence: TGTGCCTGGAGCCCCGGACTAGCGGGAGCCGCAGATACGCAGTATTTT. Protein: CAWSPGLAGAADTQYF.

The chain combines TRBV7-2 with TRBJ2-7; TRBD2 matches 7 bases. Germline loops: CDR1 SGHTA, CDR2 FQGNSA. Germline trimming cut 3 bases from V and 5 bases from J; bases unmatched to any gene: 4. This CDR3 region has 13 residues. Written as DNA, the CDR3 is TGTGCCAGCAGCTTTGCGGGGGTAAACGAGCAGTACTTC. Translating it yields CASSFAGVNEQYF.

The chain joins TRBV7-9 to TRBJ1-3; 7 positions match TRBD1. V shed 5 bases and J 3 bases; nucleotides not matched to a gene: 10. The CDR3 has 16 residues. In germline, CDR1 is SEHNR, CDR2 FQNEAQ (reference sequence). The CDR3 region is CASSHRDRSLGNTIYF. In DNA form, the CDR3 reads TGTGCCAGCAGCCATCGGGACAGAAGCCTTGGAAACACCATATATTTT.

The chain is built from TRBV7-6 and TRBJ2-7; 8 bases line up with TRBD2. CDR3 length: 15 amino acids. Germline V gives CDR1 SGHVS, CDR2 FNYEAQ. After removal of 1 base from V and 3 bases from J, the junction contained 5 bases not matched to a gene. The CDR3 bases are TGTGCCAGCAGCTTAGGAACGGGAGGGTACTACGAGCAGTACTTC. This gives the protein CASSLGTGGYYEQYF.

This clone was picked up a small number of times. V and J are TRBV7-2 and TRBJ2-3, with TRBD2 matching over 11 bases. This CDR3 has 14 amino acids. J was trimmed by 8 bases and V by 4 bases; bases with no gene match: 5. The germline V gene encodes CDR1 SGHTA and CDR2 FQGNSA. In DNA form, the CDR3 reads TGTGCCAGCAGCTCTAGACTAGCGGGGCTTACGCAGTATTTT. Amino acid sequence: CASSSRLAGLTQYF.

The rearrangement uses TRBV19 and TRBJ2-2; D gene ambiguous. The germline gives CDR1 LNHDA, CDR2 SQIVND (reference sequence). The V gene lost 5 bases and the J gene lost 5 bases, with 12 bases spanning the gap. This CDR3 is 14 amino acids long. The CDR3 protein is CASSLVSRTGELFF. The CDR3 DNA is TGTGCCAGTAGTCTGGTTTCGAGGACCGGGGAGCTGTTTTTT.

The J gene is TRBJ2-5, the V gene TRBV7-3, with 9 nucleotides matching TRBD2. With V trimmed by 1 base and J by 1 base, 4 bases remained unmatched. The CDR3 runs to 16 residues. Germline V lookup: CDR1 SGHTA, CDR2 FQGTGA. The CDR3 coding sequence is TGTGCCAGCAGCTTAATGGCGGGGGGGCCCCAAGAGACCCAGTACTTC. Translating gives CASSLMAGGPQETQYF. Using reference TRBV7-3 and TRBJ2-5 for the parts outside the CDR3, the full variable domain is GAGVSQTPSNKVTEKGKYVELRCDPISGHTALYWYRQSLGQGPEFLIYFQGTGAADDSGLPNDRFFAVRPEGSVSTLKIQRTERGDSAVYLCASSLMAGGPQETQYFGPGTRLLVL.

This clone has only a few counts. The V and J genes are TRBV7-2 and TRBJ2-7, with 15 bases aligning to TRBD2. J lost 2 bases, V lost 5 bases, and 7 bases had no gene match. The length of the CDR3 is 17 residues. CDR1 is SGHTA and CDR2 is FQGNSA in the germline V gene. The CDR3 DNA sequence: TGTGCCAGCAGCCCCCGGACTAGCGGGGGGGTAACCTACGAGCAGTACTTC. Translating gives CASSPRTSGGVTYEQYF.

The chain combines TRBV10-3 with TRBJ2-3; the match to TRBD2 covers 8 bases. Germline V gives CDR1 ENHRY, CDR2 SYGVKD. Unmatched junction bases numbered 5, after V lost 6 bases and J lost 3 bases. The CDR3 totals 14 residues. The DNA for the CDR3 is TGTGCCATCAGGCCGGGACTAGAGACAGATACGCAGTATTTT. As protein: CAIRPGLETDTQYF.

This clone was detected once. V is TRBV5-5 and J is TRBJ2-7; D gene uncertain. This CDR3 comprises 14 residues. Germline V gives CDR1 SGHKS, CDR2 YYEKEE (reference sequence). Trimming shortened V by 0 bases and J by 2 bases, and 9 bases separated the two germline ends. CDR3: CASSLVVEPYEQYF. CDR3 DNA: TGTGCCAGCAGCTTGGTTGTAGAGCCCTACGAGCAGTACTTC.

The rearrangement joins TRBV5-4 to TRBJ2-5; 9 bases are a match to TRBD2. Germline-derived CDR1 and CDR2 are SGHNT and YYREEE (reference sequence). The junction had 11 bases not matched to a gene; V was cut back by 7 bases and J by 4 bases. This CDR3 is 15 amino acids long. The CDR3 nucleotides read TGTGCCAGCTACGCGCCAGCGGGAGGAACAGAGACCCAGTACTTC. Translating gives CASYAPAGGTETQYF.

The chain uses TRBV5-1 and TRBJ2-3, with D hard to call. CDR1 is SGHRS and CDR2 is YFSETQ in the germline V gene. The CDR3 is 12 amino acids. V was clipped by 4 bases and J by 6 bases, with 9 bases between them. The CDR3 DNA reads TGCGCCAGCAGCCCGGGTCGGGATACGCAGTATTTT. It codes for CASSPGRDTQYF. Using reference TRBV5-1 and TRBJ2-3 for the parts outside the CDR3, the full variable domain is KAGVTQTPRYLIKTRGQQVTLSCSPISGHRSVSWYQQTPGQGLQFLFEYFSETQRNKGNFPGRFSGRQFSNSRSEMNVSTLELGDSALYLCASSPGRDTQYFGPGTRLTVL.

The table lists this clone with a count of one. This chain connects TRBV6-6 to TRBJ2-4; perhaps TRBD1 as D (6 bases). Per the germline V gene, CDR1 is MNHNY and CDR2 is SVGAGI (reference sequence). This CDR3 has 15 amino acids. With 5 bases removed from V and 1 base from J, the gap between germline ends came to 12 bases. CDR3 amino acids: CASSPGELAKNIQYF. The CDR3 nucleotides read TGTGCCAGCAGTCCAGGGGAACTCGCCAAAAACATTCAGTACTTC.

The chain links TRBV6-5 to TRBJ2-3; D is ambiguous. Germline lookup yields CDR1 MNHEY and CDR2 SVGAGI. The CDR3 is made up of 14 amino acids. Trimming removed 8 bases at V and 0 bases at J, with 12 bases between. Written as DNA, the CDR3 is TGTGCCAGCGTAAGACCTCCTAGCACAGATACGCAGTATTTT. This codes for CASVRPPSTDTQYF.

The CDR3 is CAWSEAGTGRLGGYTF. DNA for the CDR3: TGTGCCTGGAGTGAAGCCGGGACAGGCCGTTTAGGGGGCTACACCTTC. V usage is TRBV30 and J usage is TRBJ1-2; 8 bases match TRBD1. The CDR3 runs to 16 residues. V was pared by 1 base and J by 8 bases, with 15 bases of the junction left unmatched. Germline V gene sequence: CDR1 GTSNPN, CDR2 SVGIG (reference sequence).

This clone was seen once. V and J are TRBV15 and TRBJ2-2; D perhaps matches TRBD1 (5 bases). Germline CDR1 reads LNHNV; CDR2 reads YYDKDF (reference sequence). The CDR3 contains 17 residues. V was pared by 4 bases and J by 6 bases, with 21 bases between. The CDR3, as DNA: TGTGCCACCAGCATCCTTCTGGCGGCTAGGGGCTCCGGGGAGCTGTTTTTT. It specifies CATSILLAARGSGELFF. Using reference TRBV15 and TRBJ2-2 for the parts outside the CDR3, the full variable domain is DAMVIQNPRYQVTQFGKPVTLSCSQTLNHNVMYWYQQKSSQAPKLLFHYYDKDFNNEADTPDNFQSRRPNTSFCFLDIRSPGLGDTAMYLCATSILLAARGSGELFFGEGSRLTVL.

This clone was detected a few times. The chain uses TRBV30 and TRBJ1-2; the match to TRBD1 covers 9 bases. Germline V gives CDR1 GTSNPN, CDR2 SVGIG (reference sequence). This CDR3 comprises 13 residues. The J segment lost 4 bases and the V segment lost 8 bases, leaving 8 bases of the junction unmatched. In nucleotides, the CDR3 is TGTGCCGGGACAGGGAGGGGACGCTATGGCTACACCTTC. It encodes CAGTGRGRYGYTF.

The CDR3 nucleotides read TGTGCCAGCAGCTTCAGGACAGGGGGCAGGTCCTACAATGAGCAGTTCTTC. Its translation: CASSFRTGGRSYNEQFF. The chain links TRBV7-2 to TRBJ2-1; 11 bases are a match to TRBD1. There are 17 residues in the CDR3. Germline CDR1 and CDR2: SGHTA and FQGNSA. Trimming removed 3 bases from V and 1 base from J; junction bases left unmatched: 5.

The chain is built from TRBV13 and TRBJ1-2, with TRBD1 identical over 7 bases. The CDR3 consists of 15 residues. J gave up 4 bases and V 4 bases, and 9 bases lay outside the gene matches. Per germline, CDR1 PRHDT and CDR2 FYEKMQ (reference sequence). CDR3 protein: CASSSKRGPGYGYTF. The CDR3 DNA sequence: TGTGCCAGCAGCTCCAAGAGGGGGCCGGGCTATGGCTACACCTTC.

This clone was counted a single time. CDR3 in DNA: TGCAGCGGGGGACAGGCGGAAGAGACCCAGTACTTC. This codes for CSGGQAEETQYF. The V call is TRBV29-1, the J call TRBJ2-5; 8 bases are shared with TRBD1. CDR1 and CDR2 (germline): SQVTM, ANQGSEA. V was clipped by 7 bases and J by 3 bases; unmatched bases: 4. CDR3 length equals 12 residues.